The subject of this entry is one T cell receptor (beta chain). Its antigen is currently unknown. The source of the sample is a study of shared clonotypes between healthy human individuals. Study-level points and caveats: For naive CD4 cells, 4% to 6% of clonotypes were shared across a handful of donors. Rarefaction revealed incomplete sorted-subset sequencing despite large depth.

CD45RO-negative, CCR7-positively selected cells formed the naive CD8 fraction, excluding terminally differentiated effector memory CD45RA+ cells. Donors included only healthy HIV-negative adults lacking recent acute infections or vaccinations. Deep level was the assay's run setting. Only in-frame clones appear in the TCRdb table, and some are missing; sequencing was by immunoSEQ multiplex PCR. The table has approximately 740,000 clones, about 92% seen once. CDR1 and CDR2 from the germline V gene are LNHDA and SQIVND (reference sequence). The CDR3 runs 15 residues. Trimming cost V 3 bases and J 9 bases, with 18 bases left between them.

The source of this sequence is a man aged 25 to 40 in good health. The sequenced sample consisted of naive CD8+ T cells sorted from blood. This sequence joins TRBV19 and TRBJ2-1; D remains ambiguous. The CDR3 loop reads CASSIYGLLGSEQFF. Here the CDR3 DNA reads TGTGCCAGTAGTATCTACGGGCTCTTGGGAAGTGAGCAGTTCTTC.